Listed here is a single T cell receptor (beta chain). Sequencing used immunoSEQ multiplex PCR; TCRdb keeps in-frame clones, though not all of them. The sample yields some 180,000 clones, roughly 85% seen once. These data belong to a study of blood T cell repertoires in COVID-19. Study information: Acute and convalescent COVID-19 samples came from the United States, Italy and Spain.

The V and J ends lost 0 bases and 4 bases respectively, with 13 bases between them. There are 15 residues in the CDR3. Germline V gene data show CDR1 as SGHNT and CDR2 as YYREEE (reference sequence). V and J are TRBV5-4 and TRBJ1-2; tentative D call: TRBD1 (5 bases). The clonotype originates from a man aged 40-55 years who had recovered from COVID-19. Sequenced sample: PBMCs or T cells enriched from blood (not recorded which). The CDR3 DNA follows: TGTGCCAGCAGCTTGGGGACGGGGGAGGTCTATGGCTACACCTTC. Translation: CASSLGTGEVYGYTF.